The rows below give T cell receptor beta chains drawn from one sample of a study of cytomegalovirus exposure and HLA in healthy donors. Here immunoSEQ multiplex PCR was the method, and the copy in TCRdb shows in-frame clones only, minus some. The data show 110,000 to 150,000 clones, 60% to 85% seen once. Input material: PBMCs. These receptor sequences come from a male donor in good health and CMV-seronegative. Each CDR3 is given with its conserved first and last residue. Each record gives: clone size, CDR3 length, D gene, V gene, J gene, CDR3 protein, CDR3 DNA. D genes are given only for firm matches. The listing skips clone size in some rows; elsewhere it reads once, few, many or a size class.

NA	12	NA	TRBV19	TRBJ2-7	CASISPRGRQYF	TGTGCCAGTATCTCCCCCCGGGGGAGGCAGTACTTC
NA	14	NA	TRBV6-6	TRBJ2-1	CASSSRRSYNEQFF	TGTGCCAGCAGTTCCAGAAGATCCTACAATGAGCAGTTCTTC
NA	14	NA	TRBV19	TRBJ1-5	CASSITQGPQPQHF	TGTGCCAGTAGTATAACTCAGGGTCCCCAGCCCCAGCATTTT
once	14	TRBD1	TRBV5-1	TRBJ2-7	CASSFRTGAYEQYF	TGCGCCAGCAGCTTCCGGACAGGAGCCTACGAGCAGTACTTC
NA	13	TRBD1	TRBV27	TRBJ2-1	CASKSDRVDEQFF	TGTGCCAGCAAGAGCGACAGGGTAGATGAGCAGTTCTTC
NA	16	TRBD2	TRBV11-2	TRBJ2-2	CASSRLAGGPSGELFF	TGTGCCAGCAGCCGCCTAGCGGGAGGGCCTAGCGGGGAGCTGTTTTTT
few	14	NA	TRBV5-1	TRBJ1-5	CASSLGGGGQPQHF	TGCGCCAGCAGCTTGGGCGGGGGCGGTCAGCCCCAGCATTTT
few	16	NA	TRBV7-2	TRBJ1-2	CASSLMWGQGNYGYTF	TGTGCCAGCAGCTTAATGTGGGGGCAGGGAAACTATGGCTACACCTTC
NA	13	NA	TRBV6-5	TRBJ2-3	CASSYSRSDTQYF	TGTGCCAGCAGTTACTCGAGGAGCGATACGCAGTATTTT
NA	21	TRBD2	TRBV5-1	TRBJ2-3	CASSSPWASGGTTKSTDTQYF	TGCGCCAGCAGCTCCCCCTGGGCTAGCGGGGGGACCACAAAAAGCACAGATACGCAGTATTTT
NA	15	NA	TRBV7-9	TRBJ1-4	CASSPNGATNEKLFF	TGTGCCAGCAGCCCCAACGGGGCAACTAATGAAAAACTGTTTTTT
NA	16	NA	TRBV5-5	TRBJ2-6	CASSLAGSSGANVLTF	TGTGCCAGCAGCTTGGCGGGGAGCTCTGGGGCCAACGTCCTGACTTTC
NA	15	TRBD1	TRBV5-5	TRBJ1-2	CASSLLQGAGYGYTF	TGTGCCAGCAGCTTGTTACAGGGGGCTGGCTATGGCTACACCTTC
few	13	TRBD1	TRBV6-6	TRBJ1-1	CASSSGTVAEAFF	TGTGCCAGCAGTTCCGGGACAGTCGCTGAAGCTTTCTTT
NA	11	NA	TRBV15	TRBJ2-7	CATSRGYEQYF	TGTGCCACCAGCAGAGGATACGAGCAGTACTTC
few	15	TRBD2	TRBV15	TRBJ2-5	CATSPSGGAGETQYF	TGTGCCACCAGCCCGAGCGGGGGGGCCGGCGAGACCCAGTACTTC